Listed here are 26 T cell receptor beta chains from one sample, sequenced in a study of breast tumors, draining lymph nodes, adjacent tissues (dated by TCRdb to 2016 to 2017). The method behind the library was multiplex PCR. The sample was run on an Illumina HiSeq 2000. The public sequencing data were trimmed at Q25 with fastp and processed into clonotypes with MiXCR by TCRdb, which kept only in-frame beta chains. Each CDR3 protein appears once, grouped with its most common genes and DNA. In all, the sample holds 100,000 or so distinct CDR3 sequences, and around 20% of those were seen once. The ten largest make up approximately 1.2% of the sample. The axillary draining lymph nodes of breast cancer patients were the source of the lymph node samples. Sequences were obtained from axillary lymph node tissue. The receptors originated from a female donor with breast cancer. Some clones in this sample may be carry-over from other donors' samples.

The chain employs TRBV30 and TRBJ1-1, with D unresolved. The CDR3 sequence is 13 residues long. CDR1 GTSNPN and CDR2 SVGIG come from the germline V gene (reference sequence). V was cut by 8 bases and J by 0 bases, with 13 bases left in between. The CDR3 sequence is CAALQALNTEAFF. The DNA of the CDR3 is TGTGCCGCATTGCAGGCCCTGAACACTGAAGCTTTCTTT.

This clonotype has a single count. The chain couples TRBV28 to TRBJ1-4, with 7 bases identical to TRBD1. The ends lost 3 bases at V and 8 bases at J; junction bases unmatched: 12. The CDR3 extends over 16 amino acids. Germline V gene sequence: CDR1 MDHEN, CDR2 SYDVKM. This chain's CDR3 is CASSFLGGADNEKLFF. As DNA, the CDR3 is TGTGCCAGCAGTTTTTTAGGGGGCGCGGATAACGAAAAACTGTTTTTT.

This chain connects TRBV5-4 to TRBJ1-4; 7 nucleotides match TRBD1. The CDR3 is 14 residues long. Losses at the gene ends were 4 bases for V and 8 bases for J; bases not matched to a gene: 8. Germline CDR1 is SGHNT and CDR2 is YYREEE (reference sequence). The CDR3 loop reads CASSRTGKGEKLFF. CDR3 DNA: TGTGCCAGCAGCCGGACAGGAAAGGGAGAAAAACTGTTTTTT.

This clonotype has a count of ten or more. The chain employs TRBV4-1 and TRBJ2-7, with 11 bases fitting TRBD2. The junction had 11 bases not matched to a gene; V was cut back by 0 bases and J by 4 bases. The CDR3 contains 18 residues. From germline, CDR1 is MGHRA and CDR2 YSYEKL. The CDR3 is CASSQDRLAGGVSYEQYF. The CDR3 DNA is TGCGCCAGCAGCCAAGATCGGCTAGCGGGGGGCGTATCATACGAGCAGTACTTC.

The count of this clonotype is one. This chain links TRBV7-9 with TRBJ2-1, with D tentatively TRBD2 (6 bases). Germline V gene sequence: CDR1 SEHNR, CDR2 FQNEAQ (reference sequence). V lost 5 bases and J lost 7, with 21 bases in between. This CDR3 comprises 16 residues. The DNA of the CDR3 is TGTGCCAGCAGCGGGGGGTCAGGTAGGGGAAAGAATGAGCAGTTCTTC. Residues: CASSGGSGRGKNEQFF.

Details on this clonotype: A much larger clone differs by one base, so this may be a read error. The chain's CDR3 is CAWSVGLGGWQETQHF. The CDR3 bases are TGTGCCTGGAGTGTAGGTCTAGGGGGTTGGCAAGAGACCCAGCACTTC. The chain carries TRBV30 and TRBJ2-5; tentative D call: TRBD1 (6 bases). The CDR3 contains 16 residues. The V gene's germline CDR1 is GTSNPN and CDR2 SVGIG (reference sequence).

In this sample, this clonotype turned up many times. The chain couples TRBV6-1 to TRBJ1-5; 10 nucleotides align to TRBD1. This CDR3 has 16 residues. The ends lost 2 bases at V and 4 bases at J; junction bases unmatched: 5. In germline, CDR1 is MNHNS, CDR2 SASEGT. Here the CDR3 DNA reads TGTGCCAGCAGTGAATGGGCGGGACAGGGGAATCAGCCCCAGCATTTT. Its protein is CASSEWAGQGNQPQHF.

This clonotype was counted ten times or more. The chain carries TRBV15 and TRBJ1-2; D call uncertain. CDR1 and CDR2 from the germline V gene are LNHNV and YYDKDF (reference sequence). Trimming removed 1 base from V and 4 bases from J, with 16 bases in between. There are 16 residues in the CDR3. CDR3 residues: CATSRGTGRRAYGYTF. The DNA for the CDR3 is TGTGCCACCAGCAGAGGTACGGGGAGGAGGGCCTATGGCTACACCTTC.

Ten or more counts support this clonotype. V gene TRBV2 combines with J gene TRBJ2-7; possible D gene TRBD2, 6 bases. Germline V CDR1 and CDR2: SNHLY, FYNNEI. This CDR3 comprises 13 residues. Trimming left V 4 bases short and J 6 bases short, with 13 bases between. CDR3: CASSVSGSPEQYF. CDR3 in DNA: TGTGCCAGCAGTGTATCCGGGAGCCCCGAGCAGTACTTC.

The V gene is TRBV4-1, the J gene TRBJ2-5; D might be TRBD2 (6 bases). The CDR3 has 18 residues. Trimming pared 4 bases from V and 0 bases from J, leaving 21 bases between. The germline V gene encodes CDR1 MGHRA and CDR2 YSYEKL. CDR3 residues: CASSPSGRGARYQETQYF. The CDR3 DNA sequence: TGCGCCAGCAGCCCAAGTGGTCGCGGGGCCCGGTACCAAGAGACCCAGTACTTC.

The CDR3 spells CASSLAGVLNTEAFF. In nucleotides, the CDR3 is TGCGCCAGCAGCTTGGCGGGGGTTCTGAACACTGAAGCTTTCTTT. V usage is TRBV5-1 and J usage is TRBJ1-1, with a possible D match to TRBD1 (5 bases). Germline loops: CDR1 SGHRS, CDR2 YFSETQ. V lost 0 bases to trimming and J lost 0 bases, with 9 bases between them. The CDR3 is 15 amino acids.

This clonotype was picked up many times. The chain recombines TRBV5-1 with TRBJ2-1; tentatively, D is TRBD2 (6 bases). The CDR3 contains 13 residues. Germline CDR1 is SGHRS and CDR2 is YFSETQ. V lost 4 bases and J 8 bases, leaving 13 bases between the germline ends. CDR3 in amino acids: CASSLAGRDEQFF. Written as DNA, the CDR3 is TGCGCCAGCAGCCTCGCGGGACGGGATGAGCAGTTCTTC.

This clonotype was observed at least ten times. V gene TRBV2 combines with J gene TRBJ2-2, with TRBD1 identical over 8 bases. Germline lookup yields CDR1 SNHLY and CDR2 FYNNEI. The CDR3 has 16 amino acids. Trimming cost V 7 bases and J 7 bases; bases outside gene matches: 14. CDR3 DNA sequence: TGTGCCAGCAATGGACAGGGCGTCGGGTATGGCGGGGAGCTGTTTTTT. It translates to CASNGQGVGYGGELFF.

Many counts were recorded for this clonotype. This CDR3 is CASSLGPYSNQPQHF. CDR3 in DNA: TGTGCCAGCAGCCTAGGGCCCTATAGCAATCAGCCCCAGCATTTT. This chain uses TRBV3-1 with TRBJ1-5; D unresolved. V was trimmed by 4 bases and J by 0 bases, leaving 10 bases between them. The germline gives CDR1 LGHDT, CDR2 YNNKEL (reference sequence). The CDR3 covers 15 residues.

This clonotype was detected ten times or more. The V and J genes are TRBV6-1 and TRBJ1-5; 8 bases align to TRBD1. The length of the CDR3 is 16 residues. Germline CDR1 reads MNHNS; CDR2 reads SASEGT. Trimming removed 4 bases from V and 6 bases from J; junction bases left unmatched: 11. The CDR3 region has the DNA TGTGCCAGCAGTGGTGGACAGGGATTGGGTGGTCAGCCCCAGCATTTT. Translating it yields CASSGGQGLGGQPQHF.

This clonotype was observed many times. The chain recombines TRBV10-2 with TRBJ2-7, with 10 nucleotides matching TRBD2. Germline-derived CDR1 and CDR2 are WSHSY and SAAADI. CDR3 length: 14 amino acids. Trimming cost V 7 bases and J 3 bases; bases outside gene matches: 6. CDR3 sequence: CASIETSGYYEQYF. The CDR3 region has the DNA TGCGCCAGCATCGAGACTAGCGGGTACTACGAGCAGTACTTC.

This clonotype was observed at least ten times. The V call is TRBV20-1, the J call TRBJ2-1; 7 nucleotides agree with TRBD2. Looked up from germline, CDR1 is DFQATT and CDR2 is SNEGSKA (reference sequence). The CDR3 has 12 amino acids. The V and J ends lost 6 bases and 4 bases, in that order; junction bases with no gene match: 3. Here the CDR3 reads CSAPSGYNEQFF. Here the CDR3 DNA reads TGCAGTGCACCTAGCGGATACAATGAGCAGTTCTTC.

This clonotype was detected many times. V is TRBV10-3 and J is TRBJ1-5; D ambiguous. The CDR3 is 13 amino acids. In germline, CDR1 is ENHRY, CDR2 SYGVKD. V was pared by 7 bases and J by 5 bases, with 12 bases between. The CDR3 spells CAITEQRDQPQHF. CDR3 coding DNA: TGTGCCATCACGGAACAGCGGGATCAGCCCCAGCATTTT.

The table lists this clonotype with a few counts. The chain joins TRBV28 to TRBJ2-1, with TRBD1 identical over 7 bases. V lost 6 bases, J lost 8 bases, and 7 bases stayed unmatched. The CDR3 runs 13 residues. The germline V gene encodes CDR1 MDHEN and CDR2 SYDVKM. As DNA, the CDR3 is TGTGCCAGCAGGGGGACAGTAGGGCATGAGCAGTTCTTC. Its protein product is CASRGTVGHEQFF.

J is TRBJ1-4 and V is TRBV12-3 or TRBV12-4, with a weak D call TRBD1 (5 bases). There are 14 residues in the CDR3. Trimming took 4 bases from V and 10 from J, leaving 16 bases between them. CDR3 DNA sequence: TGTGCCAGCAGTTCCGGGACTTTACTCGGAAAACTGTTTTTT. Protein sequence: CASSSGTLLGKLFF.

This clonotype was recorded many times. J is TRBJ2-3 and V is TRBV9, with 15 bases fitting TRBD2. After removal of 4 bases from V and 9 bases from J, the junction contained 12 bases not matched to a gene. Germline loops: CDR1 SGDLS, CDR2 YYNGEE. The CDR3 has 17 residues. The CDR3 loop reads CASSSSLRTSGGGTQYF. Here the CDR3 DNA reads TGTGCCAGCAGCTCGAGCCTTCGGACTAGCGGGGGGGGAACGCAGTATTTT.

With regard to this clonotype: Being one base from a much bigger clone, this may be a read error. The CDR3 DNA follows: TGTGCCAGCAAAACTCGGGGGGCGAGTCAGCCCCAGCATTTT. This sequence encodes CASKTRGASQPQHF. The rearrangement links TRBV12-3 or TRBV12-4 to TRBJ1-5, with D maybe TRBD1 (6 bases). Trimming took off 7 bases at V and 6 bases at J, with 16 bases between the two ends. CDR3 length: 14 residues.

This clonotype was found many times. This chain links TRBV7-9 with TRBJ2-3; D is ambiguous. The ends were cut back, 8 bases at V and 3 bases at J, with 12 bases in the middle. The CDR3 loop spans 13 amino acids. The germline CDR1 and CDR2 sequences are SEHNR and FQNEAQ (reference sequence). CDR3 nucleotides: TGTGCCAGCGTTTCCCAGTCAACAGATACGCAGTATTTT. It yields the protein CASVSQSTDTQYF. Filled out from reference TRBV7-9 and TRBJ2-3, the complete variable domain reads DTGVSQNPRHKITKRGQNVTFRCDPISEHNRLYWYRQTLGQGPEFLTYFQNEAQLEKSRLLSDRFSAERPKGSFSTLEIQRTEQGDSAMYLCASVSQSTDTQYFGPGTRLTVL.

The chain is built from TRBV20-1 and TRBJ2-1, with TRBD2 matching 11 bases. The CDR3 covers 16 residues. CDR1 DFQATT and CDR2 SNEGSKA come from the germline V gene (reference sequence). The trim removed 4 bases at V and 4 bases at J, leaving 9 bases unmatched. The CDR3 protein is CSAIGLAGLPYNEQFF. The DNA for the CDR3 is TGCAGTGCTATCGGACTAGCGGGTCTCCCGTACAATGAGCAGTTCTTC.

This clonotype was seen ten or more times. V and J are TRBV6-1 and TRBJ2-7; D gene ambiguous. This CDR3 has 11 amino acids. V lost 5 bases and J lost 3, with 5 bases in between. The germline CDR1 and CDR2 sequences are MNHNS and SASEGT. The CDR3 nucleotides read TGTGCCAGCAGTCGCAACTACGAGCAGTACTTC. It codes for CASSRNYEQYF.

This clonotype occurred many times. V and J are TRBV20-1 and TRBJ2-5; D is unclear. CDR1 is DFQATT, CDR2 SNEGSKA, per germline (reference sequence). V lost 0 bases, J lost 4 bases, and 15 bases lay in between. The CDR3 has 15 amino acids. CDR3 sequence: CSARDSRGPGETQYF. CDR3 DNA: TGCAGTGCTAGAGATTCGCGCGGACCGGGAGAGACCCAGTACTTC.